Below, 3 T cell receptor beta chains from the same sample are listed, as sequenced in a study of molecular identifiers for immune sequencing clone quantification. TCRdb called the PCR reads again in MiXCR, with one record for every CDR3 protein. The profile shows some 88,000 distinct CDR3 sequences, 21% of them singletons. Sequences were obtained from naive CD8+ T cells from blood, with Jurkat cell RNA spiked in. The subset here: FACS-sorted CD8+CD4-CCR7+CD45RA+ naive T cells. These receptors all come from a human donor in good health. Some libraries in this study had Jurkat cell RNA spiked in.

This clonotype occurred many times. The V and J genes are TRBV27 and TRBJ1-5; possibly TRBD1 for D (6 bases). The CDR3 sequence is 15 residues long. Looked up from germline, CDR1 is MNHEY and CDR2 is SMNVEV (reference sequence). Between the trimmed V and J ends, which lost 8 bases and 6 bases, there was a span of 20 bases. The CDR3 DNA follows: TGTGCCAGCTCCCCCCCGCTGGGGGCCGGTCAGCCCCAGCATTTT. It yields the protein CASSPPLGAGQPQHF.

This clonotype was seen only a few times. An end of the junction does not agree with germline; a read error may underlie this. The chain carries TRBV20-1 and TRBJ2-5; weak D call: TRBD2 (5 bases). Germline-derived CDR1 and CDR2 are DFQATT and SNEGSKA (reference sequence). This CDR3 has 13 amino acids. CDR3 loop: CSASREYQETQCF. The CDR3 coding sequence is TGCAGTGCTAGTAGGGAGTACCAAGAGACCCAGTGCTTC.

As concerns this clonotype: A read error may explain this, as a much larger clone is one base away. The chain carries TRBV5-8 and TRBJ2-3; 10 nucleotides match TRBD2. Losses at the gene ends were 10 bases for V and 1 base for J; bases not matched to a gene: 18. This CDR3 is 18 amino acids long. Per the germline V gene, CDR1 is SGHTS and CDR2 is YDEGEE. Here the CDR3 DNA reads TGTGCCGGAAGCTTGGCGGGGGTAGCGGGAGGACGCACAGATACGCAGTATTTT. Translated: CAGSLAGVAGGRTDTQYF.